A selection of T cell receptor beta chains follows, all from one sample in a study of CD8 T cells in ankylosing spondylitis. Via MiXCR, TCRdb re-called the 5' RACE reads, giving one row per CDR3 protein. This table holds 340,000 or so distinct CDR3 sequences, over 12% found once. The specimen was blood, either unsorted or a sorted T cell fraction (not recorded which). The receptors were gathered from a male donor with ankylosing spondylitis or in good health (not recorded which). CDR3s include the opening cysteine and the closing phenylalanine or tryptophan. D genes are given only for firm matches. Only part of the rows carry a size: once, few, many, or a class if the clone is expanded.

D	J	size	V	CDR3	DNA
TRBD1	TRBJ2-7	.	TRBV5-1	CASTTRPGQDWDEQYF	TGCGCCAGCACCACTCGACCGGGACAGGATTGGGACGAGCAGTACTTC
.	TRBJ1-2	many	TRBV7-9	CASSFLEQTFF	TGTGCCAGCAGCTTCCTAGAGCAGACCTTCTTC
.	TRBJ2-2	few	TRBV19	CASSIDSWTGELFF	TGTGCCAGTAGTATTGATAGCTGGACCGGGGAGCTGTTTTTT
.	TRBJ1-5	.	TRBV5-5	CASSWAGYDQPQHF	TGTGCCAGCAGCTGGGCGGGATATGATCAGCCCCAGCATTTT
.	TRBJ1-2	few	TRBV20-1	CSASQVSGAKGYTF	TGCAGTGCTAGTCAGGTTTCCGGGGCTAAGGGCTACACCTTC
TRBD2	TRBJ2-4	.	TRBV10-3	CATGDSGGADIQYF	TGTGCCACAGGCGATAGCGGGGGGGCGGACATTCAGTACTTC
TRBD2	TRBJ2-1	few	TRBV5-1	CASSWGASGSVNEQFF	TGCGCCAGCAGCTGGGGAGCTAGCGGGAGTGTGAATGAGCAGTTCTTC
TRBD2	TRBJ2-3	few	TRBV11-2	CASSLDRWGGRTDTQYF	TGTGCCAGCAGCTTAGATCGTTGGGGGGGTCGCACAGATACGCAGTATTTT
TRBD1	TRBJ2-1	.	TRBV29-1	CSVELGAGGYNEQFF	TGCAGCGTTGAACTGGGAGCAGGGGGCTACAATGAGCAGTTCTTC
.	TRBJ2-7	many	TRBV12-3/TRBV12-4	CASSFGRSYEQYF	TGTGCCAGCAGTTTCGGCCGATCCTACGAGCAGTACTTC
.	TRBJ1-1	few	TRBV15	CATTQGLNTEAFF	TGTGCCACCACGCAGGGGTTGAACACTGAAGCTTTCTTT
TRBD1	TRBJ2-1	.	TRBV29-1	CSGKQGDSYNEQFF	TGCAGCGGCAAACAGGGGGACTCCTACAATGAGCAGTTCTTC
.	TRBJ2-5	once	TRBV19	CASRVLGSETQYF	TGTGCCAGTAGGGTTTTGGGGTCCGAGACCCAGTACTTC
.	TRBJ1-2	.	TRBV6-5	CASSYSSPRDNNYGYTF	TGTGCCAGCAGTTACTCAAGTCCGAGAGACAACAACTATGGCTACACCTTC
.	TRBJ2-7	.	TRBV4-1	CASSQEGGGTHEQYF	TGCGCCAGCAGCCAAGAGGGGGGTGGTACCCACGAGCAGTACTTC
.	TRBJ2-3	few	TRBV9	CASSVAGFPTDTQYF	TGTGCCAGCAGCGTAGCGGGATTCCCGACAGATACGCAGTATTTT
.	TRBJ2-1	.	TRBV4-2	CASSRWDGQMRSGGQFF	TGTGCCAGCAGCCGTTGGGACGGACAGATGCGGTCCGGGGGGCAGTTCTTC
.	TRBJ2-6	few	TRBV5-1	CASSPGERSSGANVLTF	TGCGCCAGCAGCCCTGGTGAACGGTCCTCTGGGGCCAACGTCCTGACTTTC
.	TRBJ2-2	few	TRBV7-9	CASSLAGWNTGELFF	TGTGCCAGCAGCTTGGCCGGATGGAACACCGGGGAGCTGTTTTTT
TRBD1	TRBJ2-1	.	TRBV24-1	CATSEGTGGRNEQFF	TGTGCCACCAGTGAGGGGACAGGGGGCAGGAATGAGCAGTTCTTC
.	TRBJ2-7	.	TRBV27	CASSLSASPSYEQYF	TGTGCCAGCAGTTTATCGGCTAGCCCCTCCTACGAGCAGTACTTC
TRBD1	TRBJ1-4	.	TRBV20-1	CSAWDGTVEKLFF	TGCAGTGCTTGGGATGGGACAGTTGAAAAACTGTTTTTT
.	TRBJ2-1	.	TRBV7-9	CASSLEAGTTYNEQFF	TGTGCCAGCAGCTTAGAAGCAGGGACAACCTACAATGAGCAGTTCTTC
TRBD2	TRBJ2-3	.	TRBV6-1	CASSQGGTSPRHTQYF	TGTGCCAGCAGCCAAGGGGGGACTAGCCCCCGGCATACGCAGTATTTT
TRBD2	TRBJ2-3	.	TRBV3-1	CASSQDKRGGKDTQYF	TGTGCCAGCAGCCAAGATAAGCGGGGGGGTAAAGATACGCAGTATTTT
.	TRBJ1-2	few	TRBV5-1	CASSQTTGVNYGYTF	TGCGCCAGCAGCCAAACGACAGGCGTTAACTATGGCTACACCTTC
.	TRBJ1-1	few	TRBV3-1	CASSQEAALGKMAFF	TGTGCCAGCAGCCAAGAGGCCGCGCTGGGCAAGATGGCTTTCTTT
TRBD2	TRBJ2-3	.	TRBV5-1	CASSLSGGGGDTQYF	TGCGCCAGCAGCTTGAGCGGCGGGGGAGGAGATACGCAGTATTTT
TRBD2	TRBJ2-1	few	TRBV7-9	CASSVGTSEYNEQFF	TGTGCCAGCAGCGTAGGGACTAGCGAGTACAATGAGCAGTTCTTC
TRBD1	TRBJ2-7	.	TRBV6-1	CASSVGQGDEQYF	TGTGCCAGCAGTGTCGGACAGGGAGACGAGCAGTACTTC
.	TRBJ1-4	many	TRBV25-1	CASSERMGRGKEKLFF	TGTGCCAGCAGTGAACGAATGGGCAGGGGAAAGGAAAAACTGTTTTTT
.	TRBJ2-7	few	TRBV7-9	CASSLESHEQYF	TGTGCCAGCAGCTTAGAGAGCCACGAGCAGTACTTC
TRBD1	TRBJ2-7	few	TRBV15	CATSRDQGRGIVYEQYF	TGTGCCACCAGCAGAGATCAGGGCAGGGGGATAGTCTACGAGCAGTACTTC
.	TRBJ2-7	.	TRBV11-2	CASSLSDGSSYEQYF	TGTGCCAGCAGCTTATCAGACGGGAGCTCCTACGAGCAGTACTTC
.	TRBJ2-5	.	TRBV30	CAWSGRAGETQYF	TGTGCCTGGAGTGGGCGTGCGGGAGAGACCCAGTACTTC
TRBD1	TRBJ2-1	.	TRBV7-8	CASSPKGQGGYNEQFF	TGTGCCAGCAGCCCTAAGGGACAGGGGGGCTACAATGAGCAGTTCTTC
.	TRBJ1-3	few	TRBV7-2	CASSLAEGTPGNTIYF	TGTGCCAGCAGCTTAGCGGAGGGGACTCCTGGAAACACCATATATTTT
.	TRBJ1-1	many	TRBV4-2	CASSHIGAAGGTEAFF	TGTGCCAGCAGCCATATTGGGGCGGCCGGAGGCACTGAAGCTTTCTTT
.	TRBJ1-5	.	TRBV6-1	CASRRRGHSNQPQHF	TGTGCCAGCAGGAGACGGGGACATAGCAATCAGCCCCAGCATTTT
.	TRBJ1-5	few	TRBV4-1	CASSLGGAYGNQPQHF	TGCGCCAGCAGCCTCGGGGGCGCGTATGGCAATCAGCCCCAGCATTTT
.	TRBJ2-3	few	TRBV12-3/TRBV12-4	CASSLGGAAGDTQYF	TGTGCCAGCAGTTTAGGAGGGGCGGCCGGCGATACGCAGTATTTT
.	TRBJ2-7	few	TRBV11-2	CASSLPATGTYEQYF	TGTGCCAGCAGTCTCCCCGCTACAGGGACCTACGAGCAGTACTTC
TRBD2	TRBJ2-2	few	TRBV29-1	CSGASGRRANTGELFF	TGCAGCGGGGCTAGCGGGAGGAGGGCGAACACCGGGGAGCTGTTTTTT
.	TRBJ2-7	once	TRBV5-4	CAMSPGLPYEQYF	TGTGCCATGAGCCCTGGGCTACCCTACGAGCAGTACTTC
.	TRBJ2-4	few	TRBV20-1	CSVRRNFGDGTKNIQYF	TGCAGTGTAAGGCGGAATTTCGGGGATGGGACCAAAAACATTCAGTACTTC
.	TRBJ1-1	.	TRBV30	CAWMYGGMNTEAFF	TGTGCCTGGATGTATGGGGGGATGAACACTGAAGCTTTCTTT
.	TRBJ2-1	many	TRBV11-2	CASSLGEGAEQFF	TGTGCCAGCAGCTTAGGTGAGGGAGCTGAGCAGTTCTTC
.	TRBJ1-2	few	TRBV28	CASSLKAFYGYTF	TGTGCCAGCAGTTTAAAAGCCTTCTATGGCTACACCTTC
TRBD1	TRBJ2-2	.	TRBV29-1	CSVKPQGANTGELFF	TGCAGCGTTAAACCACAGGGGGCAAACACCGGGGAGCTGTTTTTT
TRBD2	TRBJ2-5	few	TRBV4-1	CASSPQLAGGTETQYF	TGCGCCAGCAGCCCTCAACTAGCGGGGGGAACGGAGACCCAGTACTTC
.	TRBJ2-7	.	TRBV4-1	CASSPGTFPYEQYF	TGCGCCAGCAGCCCTGGGACATTTCCCTACGAGCAGTACTTC
.	TRBJ2-7	.	TRBV10-1	CASSERGISYEQYF	TGCGCCAGCAGTGAGCGCGGGATCTCCTACGAGCAGTACTTC
.	TRBJ1-2	.	TRBV15	CATSRGGQMAPYGYTF	TGTGCCACCAGCAGAGGAGGGCAGATGGCCCCCTATGGCTACACCTTC
.	TRBJ2-2	.	TRBV12-3/TRBV12-4	CASTGLHTGELFF	TGTGCCTCAACAGGTTTGCACACCGGGGAGCTGTTTTTT
.	TRBJ2-1	.	TRBV5-1	CASSLEAVWNNEQFF	TGCGCCAGCAGCTTGGAGGCGGTCTGGAACAATGAGCAGTTCTTC